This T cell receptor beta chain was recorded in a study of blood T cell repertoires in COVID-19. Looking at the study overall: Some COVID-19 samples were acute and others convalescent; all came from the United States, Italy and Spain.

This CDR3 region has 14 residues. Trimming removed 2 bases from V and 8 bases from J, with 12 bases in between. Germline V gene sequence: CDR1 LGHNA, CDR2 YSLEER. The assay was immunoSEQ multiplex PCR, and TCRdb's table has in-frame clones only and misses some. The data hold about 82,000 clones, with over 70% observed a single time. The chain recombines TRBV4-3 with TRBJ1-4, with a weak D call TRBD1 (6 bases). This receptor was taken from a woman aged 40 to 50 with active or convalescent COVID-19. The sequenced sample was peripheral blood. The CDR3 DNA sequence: TGCGCCAGCAGCCAAATGGGGGCATCGGAAAAACTGTTTTTT. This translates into CASSQMGASEKLFF.